These T cell receptor beta chains were read from a single sample in a study of blood T cell repertoires in COVID-19. Here immunoSEQ multiplex PCR was the method, and the copy in TCRdb shows in-frame clones only, minus some. The sample contains a few hundred thousand clones, around 86% of which appear only once. Material: PBMCs or T cells enriched from blood (not recorded which). These receptors came from a middle-aged woman with acute COVID-19. CDR3s include the opening cysteine and the closing phenylalanine or tryptophan. Fields, in order: clone size, J gene, V gene, D gene, CDR3 length, CDR3 protein, CDR3 DNA. A D gene is named only where the DNA matches it firmly. Clone sizes are given selectively: once, few, many, or a class where the clone is expanded.

>-|TRBJ1-5|TRBV5-6|-|13
CASSSYSNQPQHF
TGTGCCAGCAGCTCTTATAGCAATCAGCCCCAGCATTTT
>few|TRBJ1-1|TRBV27|TRBD1|13
CASTRPGTGEAFF
TGTGCCAGCACCCGACCCGGGACAGGGGAAGCTTTCTTT
>-|TRBJ2-5|TRBV28|-|14
CASSLWSGVETQYF
TGTGCCAGCAGTTTATGGTCAGGGGTAGAGACCCAGTACTTC
>-|TRBJ1-2|TRBV12-3/TRBV12-4|-|13
CASNLAGVYGYTF
TGTGCCAGCAATCTCGCAGGGGTCTATGGCTACACCTTC
>-|TRBJ2-3|TRBV7-9|-|12
CASGAATDTQYF
TGTGCCAGCGGAGCGGCAACAGATACGCAGTATTTT
>-|TRBJ2-7|TRBV6-5|-|15
CASSYRRGRAYEQYF
TGTGCCAGCAGTTACCGCAGGGGCCGGGCCTACGAGCAGTACTTC
>-|TRBJ2-3|TRBV7-2|TRBD2|18
CASSHAYSSGSGADTQYF
TGTGCCAGCAGCCATGCATACTCTAGCGGGAGTGGGGCAGATACGCAGTATTTT
>once|TRBJ1-1|TRBV28|-|11
CASAQGTEAFF
TGTGCCAGCGCTCAGGGCACTGAAGCTTTCTTT
>-|TRBJ2-5|TRBV30|TRBD2|15
CAWRPGGVYQETQYF
TGTGCCTGGCGGCCCGGGGGGGTGTACCAAGAGACCCAGTACTTC
>-|TRBJ2-7|TRBV10-1|-|16
CASTGGPETLSYEQYF
TGCGCCAGCACCGGCGGGCCCGAGACACTCTCCTACGAGCAGTACTTC
>-|TRBJ2-1|TRBV19|-|18
CASSKIASSGGKYNEQFF
TGTGCCAGTAGTAAAATCGCGTCGAGTGGCGGGAAGTACAATGAGCAGTTCTTC
>few|TRBJ1-5|TRBV28|TRBD1|18
CASSSPTGLIKSNQPQHF
TGTGCCAGCAGTTCCCCGACAGGGCTTATTAAAAGCAATCAGCCCCAGCATTTT
>-|TRBJ2-1|TRBV11-3|-|15
CASSFPDTSYNEQFF
TGTGCCAGCAGCTTCCCGGACACCTCCTACAATGAGCAGTTCTTC